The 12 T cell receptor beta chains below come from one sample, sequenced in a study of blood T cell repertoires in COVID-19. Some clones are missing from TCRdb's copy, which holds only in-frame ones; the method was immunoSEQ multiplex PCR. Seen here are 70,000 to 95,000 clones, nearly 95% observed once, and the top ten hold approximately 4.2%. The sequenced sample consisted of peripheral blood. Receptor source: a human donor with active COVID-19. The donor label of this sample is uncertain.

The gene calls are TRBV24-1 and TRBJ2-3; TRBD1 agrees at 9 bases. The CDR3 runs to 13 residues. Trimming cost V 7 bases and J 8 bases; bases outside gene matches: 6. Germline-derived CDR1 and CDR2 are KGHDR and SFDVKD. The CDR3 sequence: CATSRDREGTQYF. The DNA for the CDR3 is TGTGCCACCAGCCGGGACAGGGAGGGTACGCAGTATTTT.

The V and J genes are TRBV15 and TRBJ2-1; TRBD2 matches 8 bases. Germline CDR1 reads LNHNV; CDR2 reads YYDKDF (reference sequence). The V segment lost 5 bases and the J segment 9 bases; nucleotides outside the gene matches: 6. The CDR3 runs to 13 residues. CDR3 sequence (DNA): TGTGCCACCAGCCCGGGGGGGCCGGGTGAGCAGTTCTTC. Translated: CATSPGGPGEQFF.

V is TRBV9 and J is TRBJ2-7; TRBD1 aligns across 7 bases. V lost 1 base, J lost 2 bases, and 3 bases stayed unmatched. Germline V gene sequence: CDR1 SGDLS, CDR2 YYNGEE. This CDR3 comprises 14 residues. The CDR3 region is CASSVRDRAYEQYF. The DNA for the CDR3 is TGTGCCAGCAGCGTAAGGGACAGAGCCTACGAGCAGTACTTC.

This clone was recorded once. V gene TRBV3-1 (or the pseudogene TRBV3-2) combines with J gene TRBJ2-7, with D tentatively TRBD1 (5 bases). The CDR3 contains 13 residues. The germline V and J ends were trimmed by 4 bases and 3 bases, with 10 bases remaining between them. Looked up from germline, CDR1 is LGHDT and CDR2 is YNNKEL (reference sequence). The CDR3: CASSPRGFYEQYF. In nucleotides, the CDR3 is TGTGCCAGCAGCCCAAGGGGTTTCTACGAGCAGTACTTC.

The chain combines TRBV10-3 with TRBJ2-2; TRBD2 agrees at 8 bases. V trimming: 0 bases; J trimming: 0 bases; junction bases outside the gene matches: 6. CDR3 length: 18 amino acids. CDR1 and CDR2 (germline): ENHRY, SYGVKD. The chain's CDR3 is CAISESRPGGSNTGELFF. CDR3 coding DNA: TGTGCCATCAGTGAGTCGAGGCCGGGGGGGTCGAACACCGGGGAGCTGTTTTTT.

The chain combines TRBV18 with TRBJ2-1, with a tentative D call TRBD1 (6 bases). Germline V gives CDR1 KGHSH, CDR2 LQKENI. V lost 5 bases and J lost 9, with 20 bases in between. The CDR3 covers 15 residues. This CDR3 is CASSNPLGGFPEQFF. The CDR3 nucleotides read TGTGCCAGCTCAAACCCCCTAGGGGGATTTCCTGAGCAGTTCTTC.

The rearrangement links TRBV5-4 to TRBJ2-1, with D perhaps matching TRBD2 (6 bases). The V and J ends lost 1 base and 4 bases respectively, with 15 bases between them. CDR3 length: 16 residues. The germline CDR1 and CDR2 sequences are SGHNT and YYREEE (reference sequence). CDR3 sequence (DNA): TGTGCCAGCAGCTTGAGGGCCGCTAGCGAGTACAATGAGCAGTTCTTC. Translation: CASSLRAASEYNEQFF.

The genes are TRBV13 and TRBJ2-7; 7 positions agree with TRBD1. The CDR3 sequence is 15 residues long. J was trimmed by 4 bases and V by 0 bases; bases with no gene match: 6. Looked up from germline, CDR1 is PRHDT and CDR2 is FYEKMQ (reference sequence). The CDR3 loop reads CASSLGLGQIYEQYF. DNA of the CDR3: TGTGCCAGCAGCTTAGGCCTGGGACAGATATACGAGCAGTACTTC.

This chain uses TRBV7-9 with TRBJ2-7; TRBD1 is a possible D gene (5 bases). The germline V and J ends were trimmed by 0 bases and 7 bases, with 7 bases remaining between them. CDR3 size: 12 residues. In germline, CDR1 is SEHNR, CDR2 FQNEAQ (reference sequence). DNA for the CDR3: TGTGCCAGCAGCTTAGCGAACAGGGAGCAGTACTTC. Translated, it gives CASSLANREQYF.

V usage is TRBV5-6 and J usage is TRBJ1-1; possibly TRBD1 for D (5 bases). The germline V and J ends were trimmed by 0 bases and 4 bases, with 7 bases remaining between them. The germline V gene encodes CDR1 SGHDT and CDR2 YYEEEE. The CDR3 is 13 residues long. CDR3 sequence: CASSLGGGTEAFF. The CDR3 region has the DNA TGTGCCAGCAGCTTGGGGGGCGGCACTGAAGCTTTCTTT.

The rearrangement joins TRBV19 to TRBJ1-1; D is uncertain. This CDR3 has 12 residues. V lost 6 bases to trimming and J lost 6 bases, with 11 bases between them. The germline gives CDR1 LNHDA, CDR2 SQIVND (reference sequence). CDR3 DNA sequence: TGTGCCAGTAGCTTATTAGATGCTGAAGCTTTCTTT. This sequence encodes CASSLLDAEAFF.

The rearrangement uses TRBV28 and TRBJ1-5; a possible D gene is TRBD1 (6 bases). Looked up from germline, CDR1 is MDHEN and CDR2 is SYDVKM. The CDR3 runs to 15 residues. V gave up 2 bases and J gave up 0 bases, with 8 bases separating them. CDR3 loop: CASSLPGDSNQPQHF. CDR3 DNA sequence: TGTGCCAGCAGTTTACCAGGGGATAGCAATCAGCCCCAGCATTTT.